What follows are 19 T cell receptor beta chains derived from one specimen sequenced in a study of cytomegalovirus exposure and HLA in healthy donors. With 60 Vbeta and 13 Jbeta primers, the PCR was carried out. Sequencing was performed with immunoSEQ multiplex PCR; in TCRdb, only in-frame clones are kept and a portion is missing. The sample lists 80,000 to 130,000 clones; around 76% were seen once. Source material: PBMCs. Receptor source: a woman between 50 and 59 years old in good health and CMV-seropositive.

CDR3 protein: CASSLHKSYEQYF. In DNA, the CDR3 is TGTGCCAGCAGCTTGCACAAATCCTACGAGCAGTACTTC. The V and J genes are TRBV5-8 and TRBJ2-7; the D is unclear. CDR1 SGHTS and CDR2 YDEGEE come from the germline V gene. The CDR3 totals 13 residues. Trimming took 1 base from V and 1 from J, leaving 6 bases between them.

CDR3 bases: TGTGCCACCAGGGCCGGGCGGGACGATACCTACGAGCAGTACTTC. Residues: CATRAGRDDTYEQYF. The chain has TRBV15 and TRBJ2-7, with D perhaps TRBD2 (6 bases). The CDR3 runs to 15 residues. V lost 6 bases and J lost 2, with 17 bases in between. Germline loops: CDR1 LNHNV, CDR2 YYDKDF (reference sequence).

V usage is TRBV2 and J usage is TRBJ2-7; TRBD2 agrees at 11 bases. Germline V gives CDR1 SNHLY, CDR2 FYNNEI. The CDR3 extends over 16 amino acids. The V segment lost 5 bases and the J segment 1 base; nucleotides outside the gene matches: 7. CDR3 sequence: CASSLAGLAGSYEQYF. In DNA form, the CDR3 reads TGTGCCAGCAGTCTGGCCGGACTAGCGGGTTCCTACGAGCAGTACTTC.

This chain connects TRBV27 to TRBJ1-5; D unresolved. Germline V gene lookup returns CDR1 MNHEY and CDR2 SMNVEV (reference sequence). Trimming took off 3 bases at V and 4 bases at J, with 10 bases between the two ends. CDR3 size: 14 residues. CDR3 DNA sequence: TGTGCCAGCAGTTTGGACTACGGGAATCAGCCCCAGCATTTT. Amino acid sequence: CASSLDYGNQPQHF.

This chain connects TRBV9 to TRBJ1-1, with D perhaps TRBD1 (6 bases). The V end lost 0 bases, the J end lost 0 bases, and 9 bases lay between the germline ends. This CDR3 spans 15 amino acids. Germline-derived CDR1 and CDR2 are SGDLS and YYNGEE. The CDR3 protein is CASSVGNRVNTEAFF. The CDR3 bases are TGTGCCAGCAGCGTAGGAAACAGGGTGAACACTGAAGCTTTCTTT.

The V gene is TRBV9, the J gene TRBJ2-3, with 9 bases aligning to TRBD1. Germline V lookup: CDR1 SGDLS, CDR2 YYNGEE. The length of the CDR3 is 15 residues. With V trimmed by 3 bases and J by 4 bases, 6 bases remained unmatched. In DNA form, the CDR3 reads TGTGCCAGCAGCGGACCGGGACAGGGCCCAGATACGCAGTATTTT. Its translation is CASSGPGQGPDTQYF.

The rearrangement links TRBV9 to TRBJ1-3; perhaps TRBD1 as D (5 bases). The CDR3 extends over 14 amino acids. Trimming took 3 bases from V and 4 from J, leaving 11 bases between them. CDR1 SGDLS and CDR2 YYNGEE come from the germline V gene. CDR3 amino acids: CASSGGSKGNTIYF. CDR3 DNA: TGTGCCAGCAGCGGGGGCAGTAAGGGAAACACCATATATTTT.

This clone was recorded a few times. The chain couples TRBV18 to TRBJ1-5; a weak D match, TRBD1 (5 bases). Deletions cut 0 bases from V and 3 bases from J, with 9 bases between. CDR3 length: 15 residues. CDR1 KGHSH and CDR2 LQKENI come from the germline V gene. The CDR3 reads CASSPPGRDNQPQHF. The CDR3 DNA sequence: TGTGCCAGCTCACCACCGGGCAGGGACAATCAGCCCCAGCATTTT. Together with reference TRBV18 and TRBJ1-5, the CDR3 gives the full variable domain: NAGVMQNPRHLVRRRGQEARLRCSPMKGHSHVYWYRQLPEEGLKFMVYLQKENIIDESGMPKERFSAEFPKEGPSILRIQQVVRGDSAAYFCASSPPGRDNQPQHFGDGTRLSIL.

The rearrangement uses TRBV11-2 and TRBJ1-1; D call uncertain. This CDR3 is built from 14 residues. Germline CDR1 SGHAT, CDR2 FQNNGV. Trimming cost V 0 bases and J 4 bases, with 9 bases left between them. The CDR3 DNA sequence: TGTGCCAGCAGCTTAGACCTATTCGGCACTGAAGCTTTCTTT. As protein: CASSLDLFGTEAFF.

The chain joins TRBV5-1 to TRBJ2-1; TRBD1 is a possible D gene (5 bases). The length of the CDR3 is 17 residues. Per the germline V gene, CDR1 is SGHRS and CDR2 is YFSETQ. Trimming pared 0 bases from V and 2 bases from J, leaving 15 bases between. The CDR3 nucleotides read TGCGCCAGCAGCTTGGTGACAGTCTCTAACACCTACAATGAGCAGTTCTTC. This translates into CASSLVTVSNTYNEQFF.

V and J are TRBV27 and TRBJ1-1; D is perhaps TRBD1 (6 bases). This CDR3 comprises 14 residues. Deletions cut 6 bases from V and 4 bases from J, with 15 bases between. CDR1 MNHEY and CDR2 SMNVEV come from the germline V gene (reference sequence). Here the CDR3 DNA reads TGTGCCAGCAGCCGACAGGTTGGGGTCACTGAAGCTTTCTTT. Amino acid sequence: CASSRQVGVTEAFF.

This chain joins TRBV19 and TRBJ2-7, with D hard to call. Trimming pared 3 bases from V and 2 bases from J, leaving 11 bases between. The CDR3 sequence is 14 residues long. Germline CDR1 and CDR2: LNHDA and SQIVND (reference sequence). The CDR3 here is CASSMLAGTYEQYF. CDR3 nucleotide sequence: TGTGCCAGTAGTATGTTGGCAGGTACCTACGAGCAGTACTTC.

This chain uses TRBV27 with TRBJ2-7; no firm D call. This CDR3 spans 14 amino acids. Deletions cut 1 base from V and 2 bases from J, with 9 bases between. From germline, CDR1 is MNHEY and CDR2 SMNVEV (reference sequence). The DNA of the CDR3 is TGTGCCAGCAGTTTATTTGCAGGAACCTACGAGCAGTACTTC. This sequence encodes CASSLFAGTYEQYF.

V gene TRBV11-1 combines with J gene TRBJ2-1; D call uncertain. The CDR3 totals 17 residues. Germline assignment: CDR1 SGHAT and CDR2 FQDESV (reference sequence). Trimming stripped 5 bases from V and 0 bases from J, with 17 bases between. CDR3 sequence reads: CASSQMVDRSSYNEQFF. The CDR3 DNA follows: TGTGCCAGCAGCCAAATGGTTGACCGGAGCTCCTACAATGAGCAGTTCTTC.

The chain has TRBV4-1 and TRBJ2-1; no definite D call. Germline V gives CDR1 MGHRA, CDR2 YSYEKL. The length of the CDR3 is 15 residues. Between the trimmed V and J ends, which lost 5 bases and 5 bases, there was a span of 16 bases. The CDR3 DNA reads TGCGCCAGCAGCGCCTCCCGAGATAGCAACAATGAGCAGTTCTTC. Translating it yields CASSASRDSNNEQFF.

This rearrangement joins TRBV5-1 to TRBJ2-1, with TRBD1 matching over 7 bases. V dropped 4 bases and J dropped 7; count of bases not matched to a gene: 17. Germline V gives CDR1 SGHRS, CDR2 YFSETQ. The CDR3 covers 17 residues. For the CDR3, the DNA is TGCGCCAGCAGCCCAACCATAACAGGGGAGCCGCTTAATGAGCAGTTCTTC. Amino acid sequence: CASSPTITGEPLNEQFF.

The CDR3, as DNA: TGTGCCAGCAGGCGACGGGAAACCGTCTACGAGCAGTACTTC. Its translation: CASRRRETVYEQYF. The chain combines TRBV6-1 with TRBJ2-7; TRBD2 is a possible D gene (5 bases). Trimming cost V 6 bases and J 3 bases, with 15 bases left between them. The CDR3 spans 14 residues. Germline-derived CDR1 and CDR2 are MNHNS and SASEGT.

The gene calls are TRBV14 and TRBJ2-7; 7 nucleotides match TRBD2. V shed 4 bases, J shed 4 bases, and the junction held 13 bases outside the gene matches. The CDR3 extends over 16 amino acids. Looked up from germline, CDR1 is SGHDN and CDR2 is FVKESK. The CDR3 region is CASSPAGAGVPYEQYF. The CDR3 DNA reads TGTGCCAGCAGCCCAGCCGGGGCGGGAGTCCCATACGAGCAGTACTTC. Drawing the rest from reference TRBV14 and TRBJ2-7, the complete variable domain is EAGVTQFPSHSVIEKGQTVTLRCDPISGHDNLYWYRRVMGKEIKFLLHFVKESKQDESGMPNNRFLAERTGGTYSTLKVQPAELEDSGVYFCASSPAGAGVPYEQYFGPGTRLTVT.

J is TRBJ1-5 and V is TRBV9; TRBD1 agrees at 7 bases. V gave up 0 bases and J gave up 2 bases; unmatched junction bases: 2. In germline, CDR1 is SGDLS, CDR2 YYNGEE. This CDR3 is 15 amino acids long. As DNA, the CDR3 is TGTGCCAGCAGCGTAGGACAGGGCGGCAATCAGCCCCAGCATTTT. Translated: CASSVGQGGNQPQHF.